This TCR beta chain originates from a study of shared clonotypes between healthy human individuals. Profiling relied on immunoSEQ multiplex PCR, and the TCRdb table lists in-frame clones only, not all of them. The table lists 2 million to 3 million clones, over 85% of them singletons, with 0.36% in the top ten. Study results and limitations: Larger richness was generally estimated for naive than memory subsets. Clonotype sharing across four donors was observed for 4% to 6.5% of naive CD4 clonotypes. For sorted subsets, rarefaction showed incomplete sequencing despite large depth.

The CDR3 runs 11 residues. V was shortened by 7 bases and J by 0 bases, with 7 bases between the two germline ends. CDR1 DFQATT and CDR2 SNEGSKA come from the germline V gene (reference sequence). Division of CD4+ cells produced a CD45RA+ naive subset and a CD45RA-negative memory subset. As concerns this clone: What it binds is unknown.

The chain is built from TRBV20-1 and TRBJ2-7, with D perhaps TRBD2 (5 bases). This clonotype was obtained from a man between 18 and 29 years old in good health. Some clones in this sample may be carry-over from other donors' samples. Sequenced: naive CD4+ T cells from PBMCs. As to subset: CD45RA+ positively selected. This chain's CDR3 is CSGGFSYEQYF. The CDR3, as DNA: TGCAGTGGAGGGTTCTCCTACGAGCAGTACTTC.